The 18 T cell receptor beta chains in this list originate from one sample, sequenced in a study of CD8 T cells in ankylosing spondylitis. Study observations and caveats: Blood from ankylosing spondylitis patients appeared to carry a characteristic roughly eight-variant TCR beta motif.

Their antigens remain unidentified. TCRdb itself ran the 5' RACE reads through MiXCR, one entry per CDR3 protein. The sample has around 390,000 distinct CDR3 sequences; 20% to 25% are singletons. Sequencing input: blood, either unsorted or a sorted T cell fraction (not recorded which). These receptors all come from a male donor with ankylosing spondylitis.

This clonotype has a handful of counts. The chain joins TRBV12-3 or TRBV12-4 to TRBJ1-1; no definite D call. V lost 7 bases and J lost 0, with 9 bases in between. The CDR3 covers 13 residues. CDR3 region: CASKVRVNTEAFF. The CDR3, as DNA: TGTGCCAGCAAAGTTAGGGTGAACACTGAAGCTTTCTTT.

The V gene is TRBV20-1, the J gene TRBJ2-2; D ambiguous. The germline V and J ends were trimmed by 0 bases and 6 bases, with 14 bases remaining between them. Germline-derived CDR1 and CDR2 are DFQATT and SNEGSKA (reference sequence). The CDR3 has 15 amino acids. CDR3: CSARDSAAAPGELFF. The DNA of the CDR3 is TGCAGTGCTAGAGATTCGGCCGCTGCCCCCGGGGAGCTGTTTTTT.

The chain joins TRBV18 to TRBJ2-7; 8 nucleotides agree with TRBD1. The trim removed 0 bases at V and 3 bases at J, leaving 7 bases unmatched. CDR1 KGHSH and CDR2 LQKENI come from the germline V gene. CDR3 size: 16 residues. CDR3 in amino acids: CASSPPRFGQGYEQYF. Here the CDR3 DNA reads TGTGCCAGCTCACCACCGAGGTTCGGACAGGGCTACGAGCAGTACTTC.

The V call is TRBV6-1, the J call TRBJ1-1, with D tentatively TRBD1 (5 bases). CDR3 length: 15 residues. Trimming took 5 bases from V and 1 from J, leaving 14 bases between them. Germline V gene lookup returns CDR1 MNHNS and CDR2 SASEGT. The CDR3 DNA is TGTGCCAGCAGTACCGCTCTTACAGGGAACACTGAAGCTTTCTTT. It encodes CASSTALTGNTEAFF.

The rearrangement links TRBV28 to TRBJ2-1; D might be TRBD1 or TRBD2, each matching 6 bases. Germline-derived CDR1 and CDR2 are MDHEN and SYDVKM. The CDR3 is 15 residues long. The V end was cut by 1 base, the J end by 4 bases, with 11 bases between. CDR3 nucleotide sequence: TGTGCCAGCAGTTTATACAGGAGGGGGTACAATGAGCAGTTCTTC. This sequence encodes CASSLYRRGYNEQFF.

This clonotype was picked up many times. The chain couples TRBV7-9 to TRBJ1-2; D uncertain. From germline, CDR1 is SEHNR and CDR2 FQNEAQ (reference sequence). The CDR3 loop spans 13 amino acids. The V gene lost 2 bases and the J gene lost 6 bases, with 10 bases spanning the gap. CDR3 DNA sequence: TGTGCCAGCAGCTTATTTAACAGCCATGGCTACACCTTC. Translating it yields CASSLFNSHGYTF.

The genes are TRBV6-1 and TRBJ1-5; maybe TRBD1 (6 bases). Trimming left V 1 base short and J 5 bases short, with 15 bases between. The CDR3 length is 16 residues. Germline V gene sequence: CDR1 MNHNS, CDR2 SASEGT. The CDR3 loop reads CASSEVLQGPDQPQHF. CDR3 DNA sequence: TGTGCCAGCAGTGAAGTGTTACAGGGTCCCGATCAGCCCCAGCATTTT.

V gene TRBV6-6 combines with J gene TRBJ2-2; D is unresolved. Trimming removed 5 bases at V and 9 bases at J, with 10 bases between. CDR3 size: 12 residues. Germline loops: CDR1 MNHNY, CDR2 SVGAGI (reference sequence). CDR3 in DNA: TGTGCCAGCAGTACCTTCGGCCGGGAGCTGTTTTTT. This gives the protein CASSTFGRELFF.

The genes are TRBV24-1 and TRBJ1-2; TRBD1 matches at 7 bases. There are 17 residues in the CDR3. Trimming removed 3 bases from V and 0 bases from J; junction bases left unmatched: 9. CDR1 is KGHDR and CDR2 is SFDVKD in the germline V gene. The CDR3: CATSDRTGLTANYGYTF. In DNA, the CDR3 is TGTGCCACCAGTGATAGGACAGGCCTCACAGCTAACTATGGCTACACCTTC.

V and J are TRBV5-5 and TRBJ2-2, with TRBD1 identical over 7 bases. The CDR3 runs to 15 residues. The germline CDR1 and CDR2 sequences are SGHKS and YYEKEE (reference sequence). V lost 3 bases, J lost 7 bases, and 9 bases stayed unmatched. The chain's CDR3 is CASSWSGQVFGELFF. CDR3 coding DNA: TGTGCCAGCAGCTGGTCAGGACAGGTTTTCGGGGAGCTGTTTTTT.

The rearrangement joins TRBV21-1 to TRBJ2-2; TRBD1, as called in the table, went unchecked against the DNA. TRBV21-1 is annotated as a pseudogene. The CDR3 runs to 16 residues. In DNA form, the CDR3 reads TGTGCCAGCAGCAATGGGCAGGGGGCGACCACCGGGGAGCTGTTTTTT. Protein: CASSNGQGATTGELFF.

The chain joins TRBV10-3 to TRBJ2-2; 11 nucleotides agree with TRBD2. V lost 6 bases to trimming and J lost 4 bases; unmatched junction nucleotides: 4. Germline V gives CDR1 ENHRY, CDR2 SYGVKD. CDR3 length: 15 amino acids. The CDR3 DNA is TGTGCCATCAGGAAGACTAGCGGGATCACCGGGGAGCTGTTTTTT. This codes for CAIRKTSGITGELFF.

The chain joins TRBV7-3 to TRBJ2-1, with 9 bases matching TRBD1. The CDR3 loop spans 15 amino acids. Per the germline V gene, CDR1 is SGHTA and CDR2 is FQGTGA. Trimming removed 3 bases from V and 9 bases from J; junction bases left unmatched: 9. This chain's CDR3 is CASSLGTGRYTEQFF. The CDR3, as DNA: TGTGCCAGCAGCTTGGGGACAGGGCGATATACTGAGCAGTTCTTC.

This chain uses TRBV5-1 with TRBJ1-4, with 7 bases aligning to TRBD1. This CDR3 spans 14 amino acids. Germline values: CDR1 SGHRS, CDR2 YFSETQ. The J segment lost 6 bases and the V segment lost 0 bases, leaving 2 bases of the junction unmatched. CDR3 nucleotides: TGCGCCAGCAGCTTGGTAGGGACAGATGAAAAACTGTTTTTT. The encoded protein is CASSLVGTDEKLFF.

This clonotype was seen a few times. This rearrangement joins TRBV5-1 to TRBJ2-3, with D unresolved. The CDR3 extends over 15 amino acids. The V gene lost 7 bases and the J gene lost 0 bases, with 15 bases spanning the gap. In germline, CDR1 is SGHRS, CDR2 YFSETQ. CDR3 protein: CASSRMSSSTDTQYF. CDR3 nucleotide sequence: TGCGCCAGCTCCAGGATGAGCAGTAGCACAGATACGCAGTATTTT. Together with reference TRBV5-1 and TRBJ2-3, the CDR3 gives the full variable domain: KAGVTQTPRYLIKTRGQQVTLSCSPISGHRSVSWYQQTPGQGLQFLFEYFSETQRNKGNFPGRFSGRQFSNSRSEMNVSTLELGDSALYLCASSRMSSSTDTQYFGPGTRLTVL.

DNA of the CDR3: TGTGCCCTAACAGCCTACGAACACCCCGGGGAGCTGTTTTTT. It specifies CALTAYEHPGELFF. The chain recombines TRBV30 with TRBJ2-2, with D unclear. Deletions cut 8 bases from V and 6 bases from J, with 19 bases between. Germline loops: CDR1 GTSNPN, CDR2 SVGIG (reference sequence). The CDR3 is made up of 14 amino acids. Together with reference TRBV30 and TRBJ2-2, the CDR3 gives the full variable domain: SQTIHQWPATLVQPVGSPLSLECTVEGTSNPNLYWYRQAAGRGLQLLFYSVGIGQISSEVPQNLSASRPQDRQFILSSKKLLLSDSGFYLCALTAYEHPGELFFGEGSRLTVL.

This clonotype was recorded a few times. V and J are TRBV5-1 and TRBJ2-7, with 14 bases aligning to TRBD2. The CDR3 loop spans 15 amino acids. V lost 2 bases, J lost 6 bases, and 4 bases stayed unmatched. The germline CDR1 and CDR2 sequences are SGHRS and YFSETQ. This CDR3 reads CASSFEGLAGGEQYF. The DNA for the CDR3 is TGCGCCAGCAGCTTCGAAGGACTAGCGGGAGGCGAGCAGTACTTC.

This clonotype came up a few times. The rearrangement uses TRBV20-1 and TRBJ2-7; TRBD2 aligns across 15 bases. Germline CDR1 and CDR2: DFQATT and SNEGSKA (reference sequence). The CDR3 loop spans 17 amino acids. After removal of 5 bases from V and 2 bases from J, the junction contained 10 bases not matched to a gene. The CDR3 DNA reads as TGCAGTGCTGAGGGGGGACTAGCGGGAGGTAAAACCTACGAGCAGTACTTC. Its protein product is CSAEGGLAGGKTYEQYF.